These 27 T cell receptor beta chains came from one sample sequenced in a study of T cell responses to AZD1222 COVID-19 vaccine. The repertoire was sequenced with immunoSEQ multiplex PCR; TCRdb's copy has only in-frame clones and lacks some. The table lists roughly 200,000 clones, 70% to 90% of them singletons. The sequenced sample was peripheral blood, obtained on day 0 of AZD1222 vaccination. The receptors originated from an adult in good health.

This clone occurred once. J is TRBJ2-7 and V is TRBV6-6; 7 nucleotides match TRBD1. V trimming: 5 bases; J trimming: 3 bases; junction bases outside the gene matches: 10. CDR3 length: 15 residues. Germline V gives CDR1 MNHNY, CDR2 SVGAGI (reference sequence). The CDR3 is CASSTPNRGYYEQYF. In DNA form, the CDR3 reads TGTGCCAGCAGTACACCGAACAGGGGATACTACGAGCAGTACTTC.

The V gene is TRBV27, the J gene TRBJ1-1, with TRBD1 matching over 9 bases. The ends lost 3 bases at V and 2 bases at J; junction bases unmatched: 4. CDR1 and CDR2 from the germline V gene are MNHEY and SMNVEV (reference sequence). This CDR3 region has 15 residues. CDR3 in amino acids: CASSLGQGPNTEAFF. The CDR3 nucleotides read TGTGCCAGCAGTTTGGGACAGGGACCAAACACTGAAGCTTTCTTT.

The chain is built from TRBV30 and TRBJ2-5; either TRBD1 or TRBD2 may fit D (5 bases each). Germline V lookup: CDR1 GTSNPN, CDR2 SVGIG (reference sequence). V was trimmed by 1 base and J by 3 bases, leaving 9 bases between them. CDR3 length: 13 amino acids. CDR3 DNA sequence: TGTGCCTGGAGTGGGGGGTGGGAAGAGACCCAGTACTTC. It encodes CAWSGGWEETQYF.

The gene calls are TRBV2 and TRBJ1-5; D gene unclear. V was cut by 2 bases and J by 1 base, with 6 bases left in between. CDR3 length: 14 residues. Germline V gene data show CDR1 as SNHLY and CDR2 as FYNNEI. As DNA, the CDR3 is TGTGCCAGCAGTGAATACATGAGCAATCAGCCCCAGCATTTT. Protein: CASSEYMSNQPQHF.

The chain joins TRBV14 to TRBJ2-2; 7 bases line up with TRBD1. Losses at the gene ends were 0 bases for V and 2 bases for J; bases not matched to a gene: 9. Per germline, CDR1 SGHDN and CDR2 FVKESK. This CDR3 has 18 amino acids. CDR3 nucleotide sequence: TGTGCCAGCAGCCAAGATCGCCAGGGGACAGCTAACACCGGGGAGCTGTTTTTT. It yields the protein CASSQDRQGTANTGELFF.

The chain recombines TRBV28 with TRBJ2-2; D perhaps matches TRBD2 (8 bases). CDR1 is MDHEN, CDR2 SYDVKM, per germline. The CDR3 consists of 17 residues. Trimming took 4 bases from V and 0 from J, leaving 15 bases between them. The CDR3 coding sequence is TGTGCCAGCAGTTGGGGACAGCGGGGGCCGAACACCGGGGAGCTGTTTTTT. It encodes CASSWGQRGPNTGELFF.

The chain has TRBV19 and TRBJ2-2; D possibly uses TRBD1 or TRBD2 (5 bases each). V was cut by 5 bases and J by 3 bases, with 13 bases left in between. This CDR3 spans 15 amino acids. Germline CDR1 LNHDA, CDR2 SQIVND (reference sequence). The CDR3 protein is CASSFPGRDTGELFF. Written as DNA, the CDR3 is TGTGCCAGTAGTTTCCCGGGACGGGACACCGGGGAGCTGTTTTTT.

The CDR3 nucleotides read TGCGCCAGCAGCCATCGCGGGGGCGAGTCCTACGAGCAGTACTTC. Residues: CASSHRGGESYEQYF. The rearrangement links TRBV4-1 to TRBJ2-7; possibly TRBD2 for D (7 bases). The CDR3 spans 15 residues. V gave up 3 bases and J gave up 1 base, with 13 bases separating them. Germline CDR1 MGHRA, CDR2 YSYEKL.

The chain joins TRBV6-2 or TRBV6-3 to TRBJ1-5, with unresolved D. The CDR3 contains 14 residues. Germline V lookup: CDR1 MNHEY, CDR2 SVGEGT. The V end lost 2 bases, the J end lost 2 bases, and 7 bases lay between the germline ends. CDR3 protein: CASSYEEGNQPQHF. CDR3 in DNA: TGTGCCAGCAGTTACGAGGAGGGCAATCAGCCCCAGCATTTT.

The chain employs TRBV5-1 and TRBJ2-2; 15 bases are shared with TRBD2. The germline gives CDR1 SGHRS, CDR2 YFSETQ. The V segment lost 4 bases and the J segment 6 bases; nucleotides outside the gene matches: 10. This CDR3 contains 18 residues. CDR3 coding DNA: TGCGCCAGCAGCCCGGGCCCGGGACTAGCGGGGGGTCCCGGGGAGCTGTTTTTT. Translation gives CASSPGPGLAGGPGELFF.

The J gene is TRBJ2-2, the V gene TRBV7-9; TRBD2 matches 10 bases. The V segment lost 4 bases and the J segment 0 bases; nucleotides outside the gene matches: 2. CDR1 is SEHNR and CDR2 is FQNEAQ in the germline V gene (reference sequence). CDR3 length: 16 residues. The CDR3 coding sequence is TGTGCCAGCAGCTCAAGCGGGGGGGCGAACACCGGGGAGCTGTTTTTT. Encoded protein: CASSSSGGANTGELFF.

The genes are TRBV5-1 and TRBJ2-3; tentative D call: TRBD2 (6 bases). The CDR3 sequence is 14 residues long. With 4 bases removed from V and 4 bases from J, the gap between germline ends came to 13 bases. Per germline, CDR1 SGHRS and CDR2 YFSETQ. CDR3: CASSPPGGSDTQYF. The CDR3 nucleotides are TGCGCCAGCAGCCCTCCCGGAGGGTCAGATACGCAGTATTTT.

The chain recombines TRBV11-2 with TRBJ1-2, with a possible D match to TRBD1 (5 bases). Germline V gives CDR1 SGHAT, CDR2 FQNNGV. V was cut by 1 base and J by 4 bases, with 22 bases left in between. The CDR3 runs to 18 residues. The CDR3 sequence: CASSLGRERSYPAYGYTF. The CDR3 region has the DNA TGTGCCAGCAGCTTAGGCAGGGAACGCTCTTATCCTGCCTATGGCTACACCTTC.

V usage is TRBV9 and J usage is TRBJ2-3; 8 bases agree with TRBD1. V was pared by 4 bases and J by 4 bases, with 8 bases of the junction left unmatched. The CDR3 spans 15 residues. The germline V gene encodes CDR1 SGDLS and CDR2 YYNGEE. The CDR3: CASSPQGVLPDTQYF. As DNA, the CDR3 is TGTGCCAGCAGCCCACAGGGGGTTCTCCCAGATACGCAGTATTTT. Filled out from reference TRBV9 and TRBJ2-3, the complete variable domain reads DSGVTQTPKHLITATGQRVTLRCSPRSGDLSVYWYQQSLDQGLQFLIQYYNGEERAKGNILERFSAQQFPDLHSELNLSSLELGDSALYFCASSPQGVLPDTQYFGPGTRLTVL.

The rearrangement uses TRBV6-6 and TRBJ2-2; D ambiguous. Germline-derived CDR1 and CDR2 are MNHNY and SVGAGI (reference sequence). Trimming removed 8 bases at V and 1 base at J, with 5 bases between. The CDR3 sequence is 12 residues long. CDR3 in DNA: TGTGCCAGCGAGATGAACACCGGGGAGCTGTTTTTT. Translating gives CASEMNTGELFF.

This chain connects TRBV11-2 to TRBJ2-3, with D perhaps matching TRBD1 (5 bases). Per germline, CDR1 SGHAT and CDR2 FQNNGV. V was shortened by 4 bases and J by 2 bases, with 19 bases between the two germline ends. This CDR3 has 17 residues. CDR3 DNA: TGTGCCAGCAGCTCTATGGGGCTCCCGTCGTCCACAGATACGCAGTATTTT. Translated: CASSSMGLPSSTDTQYF. The entire variable domain, with the rest obtained from reference TRBV11-2 and TRBJ2-3, is as follows: EAGVAQSPRYKIIEKRQSVAFWCNPISGHATLYWYQQILGQGPKLLIQFQNNGVVDDSQLPKDRFSAERLKGVDSTLKIQPAKLEDSAVYLCASSSMGLPSSTDTQYFGPGTRLTVL.

As to this clone: The sample holds other DNA sequences that translate to the same CDR3. CDR3 sequence: CAISGGEGYTF. For the CDR3, the DNA is TGTGCCATCAGTGGTGGGGAAGGCTACACCTTC. The V and J genes are TRBV10-3 and TRBJ1-2; D not certain. The CDR3 length is 11 residues. The V gene lost 4 bases and the J gene lost 8 bases, with 8 bases spanning the gap. The germline V gene has CDR1 ENHRY and CDR2 SYGVKD.

V and J are TRBV6-5 and TRBJ2-7, with D perhaps TRBD2 (5 bases). The CDR3 runs to 13 residues. In germline, CDR1 is MNHEY, CDR2 SVGAGI. Trimming took 7 bases from V and 2 from J, leaving 12 bases between them. For the CDR3, the DNA is TGTGCCAGCAACCGTGGGGAGCCCTACGAGCAGTACTTC. The encoded protein is CASNRGEPYEQYF.

The rearrangement uses TRBV9 and TRBJ1-1; 7 bases line up with TRBD1. V shed 4 bases, J shed 0 bases, and the junction held 3 bases outside the gene matches. The CDR3 is made up of 14 amino acids. The germline CDR1 and CDR2 sequences are SGDLS and YYNGEE. The CDR3 nucleotides read TGTGCCAGCAGCCAGGGGGGAATGAACACTGAAGCTTTCTTT. Encoded protein: CASSQGGMNTEAFF.

J is TRBJ1-6 and V is TRBV19; TRBD1 matches at 10 bases. The trim removed 10 bases at V and 9 bases at J, leaving 9 bases unmatched. Germline V gives CDR1 LNHDA, CDR2 SQIVND (reference sequence). The CDR3 spans 14 residues. CDR3 in amino acids: CATEDRGSSSPLHF. The CDR3 DNA reads as TGTGCCACCGAGGACAGGGGGAGCAGTTCACCCCTCCACTTT.

V gene TRBV27 combines with J gene TRBJ1-5, with D uncertain. This CDR3 region has 15 residues. Per germline, CDR1 MNHEY and CDR2 SMNVEV (reference sequence). V lost 2 bases, J lost 3 bases, and 11 bases lay in between. DNA of the CDR3: TGTGCCAGCAGTTTAGGGGTAGGGATCAATCAGCCCCAGCATTTT. Protein: CASSLGVGINQPQHF.

V is TRBV6-5 and J is TRBJ2-5, with D possibly called TRBD1 or TRBD2 (5 bases each). In germline, CDR1 is MNHEY, CDR2 SVGAGI. The CDR3 length is 12 residues. V shed 8 bases and J shed 4 bases, with 11 bases lying between them. CDR3 nucleotide sequence: TGTGCCAGCGGGGGAACGGCAGAGACCCAGTACTTC. This codes for CASGGTAETQYF.

This chain links TRBV15 with TRBJ1-6, with D maybe TRBD1 (5 bases). Germline values: CDR1 LNHNV, CDR2 YYDKDF (reference sequence). This CDR3 has 17 amino acids. V lost 1 base, J lost 0 bases, and 10 bases lay in between. CDR3 nucleotide sequence: TGTGCCACCAGCAGAGTCTCAGGGAGCTCCTATAATTCACCCCTCCACTTT. It specifies CATSRVSGSSYNSPLHF.

The V call is TRBV2, the J call TRBJ1-2; D call uncertain. Germline V lookup: CDR1 SNHLY, CDR2 FYNNEI. The CDR3 extends over 12 amino acids. Trimming stripped 7 bases from V and 6 bases from J, with 12 bases between. The CDR3 nucleotides are TGTGCCAGCAACCTCTCGTGGGATGGCTACACCTTC. Protein sequence: CASNLSWDGYTF.

The chain has TRBV9 and TRBJ2-3, with D unresolved. Germline CDR1 and CDR2: SGDLS and YYNGEE. Trimming left V 0 bases short and J 0 bases short, with 11 bases between. The CDR3 runs to 16 residues. The CDR3 loop is CASSVAPAVSTDTQYF. Here the CDR3 DNA reads TGTGCCAGCAGCGTAGCCCCTGCGGTTAGCACAGATACGCAGTATTTT.

The rearrangement joins TRBV5-1 to TRBJ2-7; possibly TRBD1 for D (5 bases). V was cut by 0 bases and J by 3 bases, with 13 bases left in between. The CDR3 is 15 residues long. Germline assignment: CDR1 SGHRS and CDR2 YFSETQ. The CDR3 DNA reads TGCGCCAGCAGCTTGGCCGCTCAGGGATTCTACGAGCAGTACTTC. Protein product: CASSLAAQGFYEQYF.

This CDR3 reads CASSSNEDRVYGYTF. In DNA form, the CDR3 reads TGTGCCAGCAGTTCTAACGAGGACAGGGTGTATGGCTACACCTTC. The chain joins TRBV6-2 or TRBV6-3 to TRBJ1-2; TRBD1 matches at 8 bases. Germline lookup yields CDR1 MNHEY and CDR2 SVGEGT. The CDR3 has 15 residues. Trimming at V came to 4 bases and at J to 5 bases, leaving 9 bases not matched to a gene.